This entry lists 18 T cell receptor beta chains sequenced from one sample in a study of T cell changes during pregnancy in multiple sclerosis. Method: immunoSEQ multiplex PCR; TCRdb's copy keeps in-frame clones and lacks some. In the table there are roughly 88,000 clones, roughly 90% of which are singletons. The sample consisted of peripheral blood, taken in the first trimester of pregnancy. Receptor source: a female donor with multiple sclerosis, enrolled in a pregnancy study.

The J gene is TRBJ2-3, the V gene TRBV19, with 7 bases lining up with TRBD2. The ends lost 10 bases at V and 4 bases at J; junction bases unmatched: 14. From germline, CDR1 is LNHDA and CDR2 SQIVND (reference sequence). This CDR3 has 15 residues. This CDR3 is CAKPAAREMSDTQYF. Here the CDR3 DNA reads TGTGCCAAACCTGCGGCGCGGGAGATGTCAGATACGCAGTATTTT. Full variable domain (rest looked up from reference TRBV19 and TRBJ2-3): DGGITQSPKYLFRKEGQNVTLSCEQNLNHDAMYWYRQDPGQGLRLIYYSQIVNDFQKGDIAEGYSVSREKKESFPLTVTSAQKNPTAFYLCAKPAAREMSDTQYFGPGTRLTVL.

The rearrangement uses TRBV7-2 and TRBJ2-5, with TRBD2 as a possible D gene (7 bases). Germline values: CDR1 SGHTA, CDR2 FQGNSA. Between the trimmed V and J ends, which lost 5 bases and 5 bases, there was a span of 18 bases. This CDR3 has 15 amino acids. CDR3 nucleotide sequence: TGTGCCAGCAGCGCGGACGGGGGGCGCGGGGAGACCCAGTACTTC. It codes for CASSADGGRGETQYF.

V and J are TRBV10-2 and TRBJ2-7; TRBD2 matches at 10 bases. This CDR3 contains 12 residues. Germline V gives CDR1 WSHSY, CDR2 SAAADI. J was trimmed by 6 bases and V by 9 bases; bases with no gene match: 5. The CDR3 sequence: CASGVAGGEQYF. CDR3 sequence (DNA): TGCGCCAGTGGGGTAGCGGGAGGCGAGCAGTACTTC.

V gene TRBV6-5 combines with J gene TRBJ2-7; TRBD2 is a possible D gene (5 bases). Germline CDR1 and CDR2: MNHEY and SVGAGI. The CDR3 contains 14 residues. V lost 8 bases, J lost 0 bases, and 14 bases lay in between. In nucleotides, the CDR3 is TGTGCCAGCTCTCGCAGCGGTAGCTCCTACGAGCAGTACTTC. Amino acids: CASSRSGSSYEQYF.

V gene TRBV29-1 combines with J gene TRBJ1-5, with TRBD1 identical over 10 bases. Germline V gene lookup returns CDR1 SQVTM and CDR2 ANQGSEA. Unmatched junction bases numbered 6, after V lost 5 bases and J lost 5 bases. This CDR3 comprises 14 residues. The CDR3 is CSVPTGTGDQPQHF. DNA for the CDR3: TGCAGCGTTCCAACCGGGACAGGGGATCAGCCCCAGCATTTT.

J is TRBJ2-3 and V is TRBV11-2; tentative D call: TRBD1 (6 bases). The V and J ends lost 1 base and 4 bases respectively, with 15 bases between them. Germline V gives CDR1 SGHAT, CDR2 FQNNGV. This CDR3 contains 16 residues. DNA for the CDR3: TGTGCCAGCAGCTTAGGTCCGGGTAAGGGGGCAGATACGCAGTATTTT. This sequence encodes CASSLGPGKGADTQYF.

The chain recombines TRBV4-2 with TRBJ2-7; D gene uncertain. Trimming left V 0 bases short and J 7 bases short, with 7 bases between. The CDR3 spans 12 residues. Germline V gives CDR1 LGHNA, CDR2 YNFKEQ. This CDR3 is CASSQDGGEQYF. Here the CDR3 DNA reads TGTGCCAGCAGCCAAGATGGCGGTGAGCAGTACTTC.

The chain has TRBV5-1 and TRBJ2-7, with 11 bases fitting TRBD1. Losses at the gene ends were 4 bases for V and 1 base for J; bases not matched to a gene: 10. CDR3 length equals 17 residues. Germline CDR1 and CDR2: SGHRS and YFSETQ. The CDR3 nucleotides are TGCGCCAGCAGCCCGGTACTTGGGACAGGGGGTTCCTACGAGCAGTACTTC. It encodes CASSPVLGTGGSYEQYF.

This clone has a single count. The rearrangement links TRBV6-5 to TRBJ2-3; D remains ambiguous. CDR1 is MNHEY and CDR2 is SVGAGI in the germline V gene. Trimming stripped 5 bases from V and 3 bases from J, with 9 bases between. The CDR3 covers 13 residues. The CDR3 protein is CASSDPRTDTQYF. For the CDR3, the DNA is TGTGCCAGCAGTGATCCTCGGACAGATACGCAGTATTTT.

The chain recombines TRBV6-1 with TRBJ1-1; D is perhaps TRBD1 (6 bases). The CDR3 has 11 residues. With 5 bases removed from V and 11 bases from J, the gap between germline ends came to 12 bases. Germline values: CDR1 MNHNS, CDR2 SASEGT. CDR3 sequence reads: CASSQGLLAFF. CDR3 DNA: TGTGCCAGCAGTCAGGGGCTGTTGGCTTTCTTT.

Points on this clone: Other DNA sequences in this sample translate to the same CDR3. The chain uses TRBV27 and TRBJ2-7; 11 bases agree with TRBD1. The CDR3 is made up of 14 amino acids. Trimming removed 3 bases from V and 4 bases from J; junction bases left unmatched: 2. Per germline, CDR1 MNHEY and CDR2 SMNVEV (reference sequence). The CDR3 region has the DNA TGTGCCAGCAGTTTCGGGACAGGGGGATACGAGCAGTACTTC. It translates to CASSFGTGGYEQYF.

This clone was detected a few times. CDR3 amino acids: CASGPYEQYF. DNA for the CDR3: TGTGCCAGCGGGCCCTACGAGCAGTACTTC. The J gene is TRBJ2-7, the V gene TRBV27; D call uncertain. V shed 8 bases and J shed 2 bases, with 4 bases lying between them. The CDR3 loop spans 10 amino acids. Per the germline V gene, CDR1 is MNHEY and CDR2 is SMNVEV (reference sequence).

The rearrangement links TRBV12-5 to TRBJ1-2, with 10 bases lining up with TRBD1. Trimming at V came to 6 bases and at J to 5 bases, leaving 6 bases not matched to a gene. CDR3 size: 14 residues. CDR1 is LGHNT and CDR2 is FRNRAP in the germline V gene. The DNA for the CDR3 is TGTGCTAGTGGACCGGGACAGGGGTTTTATGGCTACACCTTC. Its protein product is CASGPGQGFYGYTF. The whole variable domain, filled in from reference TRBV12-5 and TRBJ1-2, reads DARVTQTPRHKVTEMGQEVTMRCQPILGHNTVFWYRQTMMQGLELLAYFRNRAPLDDSGMPKDRFSAEMPDATLATLKIQPSEPRDSAVYFCASGPGQGFYGYTFGSGTRLTVV.

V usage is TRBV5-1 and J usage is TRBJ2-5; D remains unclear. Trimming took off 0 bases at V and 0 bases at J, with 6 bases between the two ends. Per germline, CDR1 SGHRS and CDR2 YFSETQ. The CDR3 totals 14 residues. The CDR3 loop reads CASSLDLYQETQYF. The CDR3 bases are TGCGCCAGCAGCTTGGATCTGTACCAAGAGACCCAGTACTTC. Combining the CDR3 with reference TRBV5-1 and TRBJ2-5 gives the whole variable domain KAGVTQTPRYLIKTRGQQVTLSCSPISGHRSVSWYQQTPGQGLQFLFEYFSETQRNKGNFPGRFSGRQFSNSRSEMNVSTLELGDSALYLCASSLDLYQETQYFGPGTRLLVL.

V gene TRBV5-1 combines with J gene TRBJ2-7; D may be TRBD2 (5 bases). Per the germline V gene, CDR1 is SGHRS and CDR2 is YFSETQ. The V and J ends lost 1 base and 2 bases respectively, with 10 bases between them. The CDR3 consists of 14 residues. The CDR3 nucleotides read TGCGCCAGCAGCTTGTTCGGAGGCACCTACGAGCAGTACTTC. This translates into CASSLFGGTYEQYF.

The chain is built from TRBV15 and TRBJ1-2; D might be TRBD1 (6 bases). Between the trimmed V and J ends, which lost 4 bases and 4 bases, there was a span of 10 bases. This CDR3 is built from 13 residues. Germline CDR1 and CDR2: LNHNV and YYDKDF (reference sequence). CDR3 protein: CATSMRDTYGYTF. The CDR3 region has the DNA TGTGCCACCAGCATGAGGGACACCTATGGCTACACCTTC.

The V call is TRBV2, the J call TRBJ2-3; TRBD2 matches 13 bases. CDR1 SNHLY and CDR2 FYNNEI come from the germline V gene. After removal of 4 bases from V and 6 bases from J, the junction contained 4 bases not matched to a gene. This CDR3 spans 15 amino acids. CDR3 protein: CASSAGTSGADTQYF. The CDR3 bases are TGTGCCAGCAGTGCTGGGACTAGCGGGGCGGATACGCAGTATTTT. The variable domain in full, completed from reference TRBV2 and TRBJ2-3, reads EPEVTQTPSHQVTQMGQEVILRCVPISNHLYFYWYRQILGQKVEFLVSFYNNEISEKSEIFDDQFSVERPDGSNFTLKIRSTKLEDSAMYFCASSAGTSGADTQYFGPGTRLTVL.

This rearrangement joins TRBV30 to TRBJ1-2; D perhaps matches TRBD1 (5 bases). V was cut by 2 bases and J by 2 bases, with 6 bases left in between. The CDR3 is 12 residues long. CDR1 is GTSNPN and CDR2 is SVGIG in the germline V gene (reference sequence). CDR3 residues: CAWSTGNYGYTF. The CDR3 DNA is TGTGCCTGGAGTACAGGAAACTATGGCTACACCTTC.